This TCR beta chain originates from a study of regulatory T cells in long-lasting Graves disease. Study background: Antithyroid drugs had been given to newly diagnosed Graves' patients for under 3 months.

This clonotype was seen many times. Through Arm-PCR of CDR3 regions and iRepertoire HTBI primers, TCR beta libraries were built. TCRdb reprocessed the multiplex PCR reads via MiXCR and lists one record per CDR3 protein. This table has about 540,000 distinct CDR3 sequences, around an eighth appearing once. Specified time point: newly diagnosed GD, antithyroid drugs for less than 3 months. Making the TCR library involved RNA that had been extracted from PBMCs. Between the trimmed V and J ends, which lost 2 bases and 0 bases, there was a span of 14 bases. The CDR3 is 17 amino acids. The germline CDR1 and CDR2 sequences are MNHEY and SMNVEV (reference sequence). This sample was also put to use in a study of T cells in Graves' hyperthyroidism and ophthalmopathy. That study adds: Graves' hyperthyroidism was deemed stable given no ophthalmopathy progression within 18 months. Most expanded thyroid clonotypes above 0.001 also appeared in blood.

The sample consisted of peripheral blood mononuclear cells (PBMCs), taken at new diagnosis, from a patient treated with antithyroid drugs. The chain employs TRBV27 and TRBJ2-1; D is perhaps TRBD1 (6 bases). The clonotype comes from a young man with Graves disease. The CDR3 sequence is CASSLRVGGSSYNEQFF. CDR3 sequence (DNA): TGTGCCAGCAGTTTACGCGTAGGGGGTAGCTCCTACAATGAGCAGTTCTTC.